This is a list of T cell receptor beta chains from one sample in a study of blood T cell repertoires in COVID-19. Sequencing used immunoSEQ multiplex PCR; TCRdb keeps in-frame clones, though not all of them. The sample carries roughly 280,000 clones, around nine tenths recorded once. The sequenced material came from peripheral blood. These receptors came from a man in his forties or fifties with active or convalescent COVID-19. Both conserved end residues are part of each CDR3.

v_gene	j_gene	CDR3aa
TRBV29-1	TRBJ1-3	CSVAGQGANTIYF
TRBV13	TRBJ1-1	CASGQGATEAFF
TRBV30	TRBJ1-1	CAWSSGNTEAFF
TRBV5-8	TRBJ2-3	CASSYPGDTQYF
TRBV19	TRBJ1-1	CASSIQLTNTEAFF
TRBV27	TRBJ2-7	CASSYRGPYEQYF
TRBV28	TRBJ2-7	CASSSAGPATYEQYF
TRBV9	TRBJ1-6	CASSVGGQGTYNSPLHF
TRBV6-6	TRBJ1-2	CASSPGTGYGYTF
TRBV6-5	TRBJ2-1	CASSYSGRGEQFF
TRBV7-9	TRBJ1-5	CASSGTGVHQPQHF
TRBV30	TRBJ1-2	CAWNGQGSANYGYTF
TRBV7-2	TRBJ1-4	CASSQDRDREKLFF
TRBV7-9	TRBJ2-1	CASSWGQGVGNEQFF
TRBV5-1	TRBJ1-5	CASSLDRGNQPQHF
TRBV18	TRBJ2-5	CASSLSYQETQYF
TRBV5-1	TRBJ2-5	CASSPGTGGSETQYF
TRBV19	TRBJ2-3	CASSPPGRGTDTQYF
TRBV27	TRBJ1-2	CASSSKSNYGYTF
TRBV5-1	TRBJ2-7	CASSLGGGTGGAPAYEQYF
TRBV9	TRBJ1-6	CASSDGQGASPLHF
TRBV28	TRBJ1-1	CASWTGVFGAFF
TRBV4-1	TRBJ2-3	CASSREPGQGGDTQYF
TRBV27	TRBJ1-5	CASGQINQPQHF
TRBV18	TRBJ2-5	CASTTGTGGPQETQYF
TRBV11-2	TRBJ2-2	CASSSSGGAGELFF
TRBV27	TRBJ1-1	CASSLSGGVDTEAFF
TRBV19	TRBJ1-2	CASSVGQIYGYTF
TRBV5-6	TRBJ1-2	CASSPWLQGVVTYTF
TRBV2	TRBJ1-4	CASSRRGDRGSEKLFF
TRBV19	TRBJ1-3	CASSSQTGSGNTIYF
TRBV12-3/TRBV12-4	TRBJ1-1	CASSLWGDTEAFF
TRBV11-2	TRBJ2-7	CASSPGTSGTYEQYF
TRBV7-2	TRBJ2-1	CASSWGPSLNEQFF
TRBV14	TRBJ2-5	CASSQSNYQYF
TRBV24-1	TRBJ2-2	CATSDWGQGRTGELFF
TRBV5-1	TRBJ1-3	CASSARTLSSGNTIYF
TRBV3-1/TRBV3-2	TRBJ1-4	CASSQDLQDRAEKLFF
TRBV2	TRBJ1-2	CASSGIYGYTF
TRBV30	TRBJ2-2	CAWRVTGMGNTGELFF
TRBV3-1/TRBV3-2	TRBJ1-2	CASSQAGDRGYTF
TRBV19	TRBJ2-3	CASSIEASSLLLGTDTQYF
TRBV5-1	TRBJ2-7	CASGGQGSYEQYF
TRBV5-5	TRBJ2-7	CASSPREFSSYEQYF
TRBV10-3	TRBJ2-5	CAIRPGTSGKRETQYF
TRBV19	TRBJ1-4	CASRRTGTNEKLFF